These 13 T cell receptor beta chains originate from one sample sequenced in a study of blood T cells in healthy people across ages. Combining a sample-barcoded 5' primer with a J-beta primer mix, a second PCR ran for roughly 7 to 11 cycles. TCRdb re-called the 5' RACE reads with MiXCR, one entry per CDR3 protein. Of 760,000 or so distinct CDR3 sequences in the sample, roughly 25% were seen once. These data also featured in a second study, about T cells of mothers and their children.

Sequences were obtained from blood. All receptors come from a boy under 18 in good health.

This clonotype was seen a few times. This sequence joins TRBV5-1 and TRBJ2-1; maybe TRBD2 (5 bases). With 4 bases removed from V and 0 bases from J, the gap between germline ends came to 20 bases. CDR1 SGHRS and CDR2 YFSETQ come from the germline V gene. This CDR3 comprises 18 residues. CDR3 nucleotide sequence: TGCGCCAGCAGCGCGAAGGACTTCGATCTAAGCTCCTACAATGAGCAGTTCTTC. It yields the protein CASSAKDFDLSSYNEQFF.

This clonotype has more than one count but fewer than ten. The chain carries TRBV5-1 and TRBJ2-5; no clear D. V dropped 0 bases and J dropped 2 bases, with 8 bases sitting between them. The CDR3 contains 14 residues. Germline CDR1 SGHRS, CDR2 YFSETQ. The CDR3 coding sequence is TGCGCCAGCAGCTTGGAGGGAACACAAGAGACCCAGTACTTC. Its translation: CASSLEGTQETQYF. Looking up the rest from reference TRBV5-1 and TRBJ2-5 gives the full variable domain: KAGVTQTPRYLIKTRGQQVTLSCSPISGHRSVSWYQQTPGQGLQFLFEYFSETQRNKGNFPGRFSGRQFSNSRSEMNVSTLELGDSALYLCASSLEGTQETQYFGPGTRLLVL.

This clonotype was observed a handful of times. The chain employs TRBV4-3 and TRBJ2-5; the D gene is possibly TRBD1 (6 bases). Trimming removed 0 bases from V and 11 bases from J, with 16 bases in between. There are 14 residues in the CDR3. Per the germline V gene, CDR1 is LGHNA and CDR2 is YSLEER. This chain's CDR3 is CASSQEAGAWEQYF. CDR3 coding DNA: TGCGCCAGCAGCCAAGAGGCAGGGGCCTGGGAGCAGTACTTC.

The CDR3 is CSVLLAERTDTQYF. The CDR3 nucleotides read TGCAGCGTGCTTCTAGCGGAGCGCACAGATACGCAGTATTTT. V usage is TRBV29-1 and J usage is TRBJ2-3, with 7 bases fitting TRBD2. Trimming removed 6 bases from V and 1 base from J; junction bases left unmatched: 7. The CDR3 loop spans 14 amino acids. Germline values: CDR1 SQVTM, CDR2 ANQGSEA.

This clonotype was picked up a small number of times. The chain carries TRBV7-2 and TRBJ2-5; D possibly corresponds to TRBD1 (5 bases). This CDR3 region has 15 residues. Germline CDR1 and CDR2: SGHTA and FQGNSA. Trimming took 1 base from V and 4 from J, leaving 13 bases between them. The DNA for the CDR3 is TGTGCCAGCAGCTTAGAGCAGGGAAGGGCAGAGACCCAGTACTTC. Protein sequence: CASSLEQGRAETQYF.

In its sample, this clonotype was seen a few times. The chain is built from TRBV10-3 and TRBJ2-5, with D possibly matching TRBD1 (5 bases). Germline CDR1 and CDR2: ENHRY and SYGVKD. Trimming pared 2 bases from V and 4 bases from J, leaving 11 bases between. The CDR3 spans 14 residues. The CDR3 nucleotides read TGTGCCATCAGTGAGGAGACAGACACAGAGACCCAGTACTTC. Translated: CAISEETDTETQYF.

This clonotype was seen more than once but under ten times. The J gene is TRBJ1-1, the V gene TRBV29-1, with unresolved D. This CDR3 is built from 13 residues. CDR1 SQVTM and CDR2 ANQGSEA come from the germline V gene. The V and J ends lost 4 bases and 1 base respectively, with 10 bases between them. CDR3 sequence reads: CSVGWAGNTEAFF. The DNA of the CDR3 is TGCAGCGTTGGATGGGCTGGGAACACTGAAGCTTTCTTT.

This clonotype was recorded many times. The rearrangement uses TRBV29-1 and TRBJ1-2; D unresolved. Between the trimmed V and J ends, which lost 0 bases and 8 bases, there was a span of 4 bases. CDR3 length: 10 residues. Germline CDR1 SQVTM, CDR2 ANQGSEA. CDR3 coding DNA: TGCAGCGTTGAAGAGGGAGGCTACACCTTC. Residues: CSVEEGGYTF.

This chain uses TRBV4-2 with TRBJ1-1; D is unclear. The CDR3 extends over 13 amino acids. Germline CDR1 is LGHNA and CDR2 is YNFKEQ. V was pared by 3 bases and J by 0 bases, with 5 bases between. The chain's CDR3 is CASSHDMNTEAFF. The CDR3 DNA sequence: TGTGCCAGCAGCCACGATATGAACACTGAAGCTTTCTTT.

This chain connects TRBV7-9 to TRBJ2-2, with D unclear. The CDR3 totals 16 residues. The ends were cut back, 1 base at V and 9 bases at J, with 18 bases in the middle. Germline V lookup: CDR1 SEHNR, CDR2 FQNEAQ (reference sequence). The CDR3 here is CASSLELGLDRRELFF. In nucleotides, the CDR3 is TGTGCCAGCAGCTTAGAATTGGGGTTGGACCGGAGGGAGCTGTTTTTT.

The CDR3 reads CASSYSTGGYNEQFF. CDR3 coding DNA: TGTGCCAGCAGTTACTCTACCGGGGGTTACAATGAGCAGTTCTTC. The genes are TRBV6-2 or TRBV6-3 and TRBJ2-1; D may be TRBD2 (6 bases). CDR3 size: 15 residues. V was clipped by 0 bases and J by 4 bases, with 10 bases between them. In germline, CDR1 is MNHEY, CDR2 SVGEGT.

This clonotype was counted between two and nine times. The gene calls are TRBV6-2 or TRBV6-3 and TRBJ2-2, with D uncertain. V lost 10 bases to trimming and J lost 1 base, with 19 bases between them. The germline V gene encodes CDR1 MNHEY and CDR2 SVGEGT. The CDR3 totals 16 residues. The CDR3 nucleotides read TGTGCCACCGTTCGCCTTGGTCACGAGAACACCGGGGAGCTGTTTTTT. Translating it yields CATVRLGHENTGELFF.

The DNA of the CDR3 is TGTGCCAGCCGAGGGGCAAGAACAGGCTGGGGGAACATTCAGTACTTC. Translation gives CASRGARTGWGNIQYF. The rearrangement joins TRBV2 to TRBJ2-4, with D perhaps TRBD1 or TRBD2 (5 bases each). The CDR3 totals 16 residues. The ends were cut back, 8 bases at V and 7 bases at J, with 24 bases in the middle. Germline CDR1 reads SNHLY; CDR2 reads FYNNEI.